The entry that follows covers one T cell receptor beta chain sequence. Its antigen is unknown. Other DNA sequences within the sample encode an identical CDR3. Method: immunoSEQ multiplex PCR; TCRdb's copy keeps in-frame clones and lacks some. The sample has about 85,000 clones, around 85% seen once; the top ten hold more than 2%. This sample is drawn from a study of radiotherapy plus CTLA-4 blockade in lung cancer. Study-level points and caveats: The best prediction of response reportedly came from early blood T cell clone dynamics, with interferon-beta.

The TCR comes from a human donor with non-small cell lung cancer who had a partial response to radiotherapy plus ipilimumab. Sequencing used peripheral blood, obtained from a patient treated with radiotherapy plus ipilimumab.

In nucleotides, the CDR3 is TGCGCCAGCAGCGGAGGACAGACTCAGGGCACTGAAGCTTTCTTT. It codes for CASSGGQTQGTEAFF. The chain is built from TRBV5-1 and TRBJ1-1; D possibly corresponds to TRBD1 (6 bases). Trimming removed 4 bases at V and 4 bases at J, with 17 bases between. From germline, CDR1 is SGHRS and CDR2 YFSETQ. The CDR3 totals 15 residues.